The 11 T cell receptor beta chains presented below share a single source sample, sequenced in a study of T cells expressing NK-cell markers. Reprocessing the 5' RACE reads, TCRdb reports a single entry for every CDR3 protein and omits DNA. Recorded here are about 180,000 distinct CDR3 sequences; the top ten clones represent 20%. Specimen: blood T cells: a sorted CD56 or NKG2C T cell subset, CD4+ or CD8+ T cells, or bulk PBMC T cells (not recorded which). Source of these receptors: a man between 18 and 69 years old in good health.

The rearrangement links TRBV15 to TRBJ1-3; TCRdb's D call, TRBD1, is unchecked because there is no DNA. The germline V gene has CDR1 LNHNV and CDR2 YYDKDF (reference sequence). There are 15 residues in the CDR3. CDR3 loop: CATSRLSGLGNTIYF. The entire variable domain, with the rest obtained from reference TRBV15 and TRBJ1-3, is as follows: DAMVIQNPRYQVTQFGKPVTLSCSQTLNHNVMYWYQQKSSQAPKLLFHYYDKDFNNEADTPDNFQSRRPNTSFCFLDIRSPGLGDTAMYLCATSRLSGLGNTIYFGEGSWLTVV.

V gene TRBV13 combines with J gene TRBJ1-4; TCRdb proposes TRBD1, but this gene call is untestable without DNA. The length of the CDR3 is 14 residues. The germline CDR1 and CDR2 sequences are PRHDT and FYEKMQ (reference sequence). This chain's CDR3 is CASSHGTGNEKLFF.

V is TRBV24-1 and J is TRBJ1-2. This CDR3 comprises 13 residues. The germline CDR1 and CDR2 sequences are KGHDR and SFDVKD. The CDR3 region is CATSEATNYGYTF.

This chain connects TRBV6-5 to TRBJ2-1; lacking DNA, the TRBD2 call made by TCRdb goes unchecked. Germline lookup yields CDR1 MNHEY and CDR2 SVGAGI. The CDR3 consists of 16 residues. CDR3 sequence: CASSYSLRGGINEQFF.

The chain links TRBV5-8 to TRBJ2-2; the TRBD1 assignment by TCRdb is unverifiable without DNA. There are 15 residues in the CDR3. Per germline, CDR1 SGHTS and CDR2 YDEGEE. The CDR3 sequence is CASSLEKGRAGELFF.

The chain couples TRBV2 to TRBJ1-2; absent DNA, TCRdb's TRBD1 call cannot be checked. CDR3 length equals 14 residues. Looked up from germline, CDR1 is SNHLY and CDR2 is FYNNEI. Here the CDR3 reads CASSADTTYYGYTF.

The gene calls are TRBV5-6 and TRBJ2-7. The CDR3 is made up of 11 amino acids. CDR1 and CDR2 from the germline V gene are SGHDT and YYEEEE. The CDR3 spells CASSSLREQYF.

V gene TRBV7-8 combines with J gene TRBJ1-6. The germline CDR1 and CDR2 sequences are SGHVS and FQNEAQ. There are 16 residues in the CDR3. The CDR3 spells CASSLGAEGLGSPLHF. The full variable domain, rest sourced from reference TRBV7-8 and TRBJ1-6, is GAGVSQSPRYKVAKRGQDVALRCDPISGHVSLFWYQQALGQGPEFLTYFQNEAQLDKSGLPSDRFFAERPEGSVSTLKIQRTQQEDSAVYLCASSLGAEGLGSPLHFGNGTRLTVT.

The CDR3 sequence is CSATQAGTNTGELFF. The J gene is TRBJ2-2, the V gene TRBV20-1. The CDR3 spans 15 residues. Germline V gene lookup returns CDR1 DFQATT and CDR2 SNEGSKA (reference sequence).

The genes are TRBV12-3 or TRBV12-4 and TRBJ2-2; TCRdb's D gene call, TRBD1, goes unchecked for lack of DNA. The CDR3 is 17 amino acids. The CDR3 region is CASSLSAAGDDTGELFF.

This rearrangement joins TRBV24-1 to TRBJ2-1; lacking DNA, the TRBD1 call made by TCRdb goes unchecked. This CDR3 contains 20 residues. Germline V lookup: CDR1 KGHDR, CDR2 SFDVKD. CDR3: CATSDVYRDRVKSSYNEQFF.